This T cell receptor beta chain originates from a study of T cells in Graves' hyperthyroidism and ophthalmopathy. Notes on the study in general: A 13 V-J signature model discriminated ophthalmopathy versus stable hyperthyroidism. Most expanded thyroid clonotypes above 0.001 also appeared in blood.

This clonotype has a count of ten or more. The antigen is unknown. V shed 6 bases, J shed 8 bases, and the junction held 14 bases outside the gene matches. Looked up from germline, CDR1 is DFQATT and CDR2 is SNEGSKA (reference sequence). The CDR3 runs to 14 residues. Amplification of TCR beta CDR3 regions was performed using RNA transcripts as template. HTBI primers were used for first-round RT-PCR of the TCR CDR3. From the multiplex PCR reads, TCRdb called clonotypes with MiXCR, one entry per CDR3 protein. This sample has about 740,000 distinct CDR3 sequences, with 14% found just once. Stable hyperthyroidism: no ophthalmopathy progression over 18 months of follow-up. PBMCs were sourced from about 10 ml fresh peripheral blood.

The specimen was blood. The chain recombines TRBV20-1 with TRBJ2-3; 7 positions agree with TRBD2. This TCR was sampled from a young woman with Graves' hyperthyroidism. CDR3: CSASPSREGSTQYF. The CDR3 DNA sequence: TGCAGTGCGAGCCCGAGCAGGGAGGGGAGTACGCAGTATTTT.